This T cell receptor beta chain was profiled in a study of T cell responses to AZD1222 COVID-19 vaccine. On the study more broadly: Pooling covered second doses at about 4 or about 12 weeks. Study-level points and caveats: The CD4 TCRs associated with vaccination extended across spike and predominated at 160-218 and 743-854.

The CDR3 has 14 amino acids. The germline CDR1 and CDR2 sequences are SEHNR and FQNEAQ (reference sequence). V dropped 1 base and J dropped 5 bases, with 9 bases sitting between them. The data were produced by immunoSEQ multiplex PCR, yet TCRdb's version contains in-frame clones alone and is incomplete. This sample has about 120,000 clones; about 90% occur once, and the top ten carry approximately 10%. For this clone: What it recognizes is unknown.

The source was peripheral blood, collected on day 0 of AZD1222 vaccination. This TCR came from an adult in good health. The V gene is TRBV7-9, the J gene TRBJ1-5, with D tentatively TRBD1 (6 bases). CDR3 in DNA: TGTGCCAGCAGCTTAGGGCAGGGGTATCAGCCCCAGCATTTT. Translating gives CASSLGQGYQPQHF. Variable domain in full (rest from reference TRBV7-9 and TRBJ1-5): DTGVSQNPRHKITKRGQNVTFRCDPISEHNRLYWYRQTLGQGPEFLTYFQNEAQLEKSRLLSDRFSAERPKGSFSTLEIQRTEQGDSAMYLCASSLGQGYQPQHFGDGTRLSIL.